One and the same sample provided the 7 T cell receptor beta chains below, sequenced in a study of graft-versus-host responses after intestinal transplantation. Method: immunoSEQ multiplex PCR; TCRdb's copy keeps in-frame clones and lacks some. Of about 54,000 clones listed, less than 95% are singletons. The starting material was PBMCs, obtained nearly 670 days after intestinal transplant. These receptors were taken from a human patient who received an intestinal transplant, so some T cells may come from the graft donor.

The chain recombines TRBV6-4 with TRBJ2-1; 10 positions match TRBD1. Unmatched junction bases numbered 5, after V lost 6 bases and J lost 6 bases. The V gene's germline CDR1 is MRHNA and CDR2 SNTAGT. The CDR3 covers 14 residues. The CDR3 DNA is TGTGCCAGCAGAGAAGGACAGGGGGGCAATGAGCAGTTCTTC. Translation: CASREGQGGNEQFF.

This clone was seen only once. This chain joins TRBV30 and TRBJ2-6; 7 positions match TRBD1. Looked up from germline, CDR1 is GTSNPN and CDR2 is SVGIG (reference sequence). This CDR3 has 15 residues. V dropped 4 bases and J dropped 0; count of bases not matched to a gene: 3. The CDR3 loop is CAWTGGASGANVLTF. CDR3 DNA: TGTGCCTGGACAGGGGGTGCCTCTGGGGCCAACGTCCTGACTTTC.

This chain uses TRBV14 with TRBJ2-5; 9 positions agree with TRBD2. The CDR3 loop spans 14 amino acids. Germline values: CDR1 SGHDN, CDR2 FVKESK. V was pared by 1 base and J by 6 bases, with 3 bases of the junction left unmatched. CDR3 residues: CASSQALAGKTQYF. The CDR3 nucleotides are TGTGCCAGCAGCCAAGCCCTAGCGGGGAAGACCCAGTACTTC.

This rearrangement joins TRBV19 to TRBJ2-5; TRBD1 matches at 8 bases. V shed 5 bases, J shed 5 bases, and the junction held 4 bases outside the gene matches. CDR3 length: 13 residues. Germline CDR1 reads LNHDA; CDR2 reads SQIVND (reference sequence). The CDR3: CASSWTGRETQYF. For the CDR3, the DNA is TGTGCCAGTAGTTGGACAGGGAGGGAGACCCAGTACTTC.

The chain is built from TRBV29-1 and TRBJ2-1; no definite D call. The ends were cut back, 4 bases at V and 3 bases at J, with 10 bases in the middle. The CDR3 is 13 residues long. CDR1 is SQVTM and CDR2 is ANQGSEA in the germline V gene. The CDR3 DNA reads TGCAGCGTTGCCAGCCAGATCTACAATGAGCAGTTCTTC. Translated: CSVASQIYNEQFF.

This CDR3 reads CASSEGGMHTEAFF. CDR3 nucleotide sequence: TGCGCCAGCAGTGAGGGGGGGATGCACACTGAAGCTTTCTTT. The J gene is TRBJ1-1, the V gene TRBV10-2; D is possibly TRBD1 (5 bases). CDR3 length: 14 residues. V shed 2 bases and J shed 3 bases, with 10 bases lying between them. CDR1 WSHSY and CDR2 SAAADI come from the germline V gene.

The V and J genes are TRBV14 and TRBJ2-3; D gene unclear. The germline V and J ends were trimmed by 1 base and 7 bases, with 3 bases remaining between them. Germline CDR1 and CDR2: SGHDN and FVKESK. CDR3 length: 11 amino acids. This chain's CDR3 is CASSQGNTQYF. The DNA of the CDR3 is TGTGCCAGCAGCCAAGGAAATACGCAGTATTTT.